The following is a T cell receptor (beta chain) sequence with its context. Method: immunoSEQ multiplex PCR; TCRdb's copy keeps in-frame clones and lacks some. The top ten hold 1% to 1.5% of the sample, which has around 63,000 clones, approximately 90% seen once. These data belong to a study of blood T cell repertoires in COVID-19. Germline CDR1 LGHDT, CDR2 YNNKEL (reference sequence). CDR3 size: 17 residues. Trimming removed 3 bases from V and 4 bases from J; junction bases left unmatched: 7. The sample taken for sequencing was peripheral blood. The sequence derives from an elderly woman with acute or convalescent COVID-19. The J gene is TRBJ2-3, the V gene TRBV3-1 (or the pseudogene TRBV3-2); 13 bases are a match to TRBD2. CDR3 bases: TGTGCCAGCAGCCACAGTACTAGCGGGGGGGGTGCAGATACGCAGTATTTT. Encoded protein: CASSHSTSGGGADTQYF.